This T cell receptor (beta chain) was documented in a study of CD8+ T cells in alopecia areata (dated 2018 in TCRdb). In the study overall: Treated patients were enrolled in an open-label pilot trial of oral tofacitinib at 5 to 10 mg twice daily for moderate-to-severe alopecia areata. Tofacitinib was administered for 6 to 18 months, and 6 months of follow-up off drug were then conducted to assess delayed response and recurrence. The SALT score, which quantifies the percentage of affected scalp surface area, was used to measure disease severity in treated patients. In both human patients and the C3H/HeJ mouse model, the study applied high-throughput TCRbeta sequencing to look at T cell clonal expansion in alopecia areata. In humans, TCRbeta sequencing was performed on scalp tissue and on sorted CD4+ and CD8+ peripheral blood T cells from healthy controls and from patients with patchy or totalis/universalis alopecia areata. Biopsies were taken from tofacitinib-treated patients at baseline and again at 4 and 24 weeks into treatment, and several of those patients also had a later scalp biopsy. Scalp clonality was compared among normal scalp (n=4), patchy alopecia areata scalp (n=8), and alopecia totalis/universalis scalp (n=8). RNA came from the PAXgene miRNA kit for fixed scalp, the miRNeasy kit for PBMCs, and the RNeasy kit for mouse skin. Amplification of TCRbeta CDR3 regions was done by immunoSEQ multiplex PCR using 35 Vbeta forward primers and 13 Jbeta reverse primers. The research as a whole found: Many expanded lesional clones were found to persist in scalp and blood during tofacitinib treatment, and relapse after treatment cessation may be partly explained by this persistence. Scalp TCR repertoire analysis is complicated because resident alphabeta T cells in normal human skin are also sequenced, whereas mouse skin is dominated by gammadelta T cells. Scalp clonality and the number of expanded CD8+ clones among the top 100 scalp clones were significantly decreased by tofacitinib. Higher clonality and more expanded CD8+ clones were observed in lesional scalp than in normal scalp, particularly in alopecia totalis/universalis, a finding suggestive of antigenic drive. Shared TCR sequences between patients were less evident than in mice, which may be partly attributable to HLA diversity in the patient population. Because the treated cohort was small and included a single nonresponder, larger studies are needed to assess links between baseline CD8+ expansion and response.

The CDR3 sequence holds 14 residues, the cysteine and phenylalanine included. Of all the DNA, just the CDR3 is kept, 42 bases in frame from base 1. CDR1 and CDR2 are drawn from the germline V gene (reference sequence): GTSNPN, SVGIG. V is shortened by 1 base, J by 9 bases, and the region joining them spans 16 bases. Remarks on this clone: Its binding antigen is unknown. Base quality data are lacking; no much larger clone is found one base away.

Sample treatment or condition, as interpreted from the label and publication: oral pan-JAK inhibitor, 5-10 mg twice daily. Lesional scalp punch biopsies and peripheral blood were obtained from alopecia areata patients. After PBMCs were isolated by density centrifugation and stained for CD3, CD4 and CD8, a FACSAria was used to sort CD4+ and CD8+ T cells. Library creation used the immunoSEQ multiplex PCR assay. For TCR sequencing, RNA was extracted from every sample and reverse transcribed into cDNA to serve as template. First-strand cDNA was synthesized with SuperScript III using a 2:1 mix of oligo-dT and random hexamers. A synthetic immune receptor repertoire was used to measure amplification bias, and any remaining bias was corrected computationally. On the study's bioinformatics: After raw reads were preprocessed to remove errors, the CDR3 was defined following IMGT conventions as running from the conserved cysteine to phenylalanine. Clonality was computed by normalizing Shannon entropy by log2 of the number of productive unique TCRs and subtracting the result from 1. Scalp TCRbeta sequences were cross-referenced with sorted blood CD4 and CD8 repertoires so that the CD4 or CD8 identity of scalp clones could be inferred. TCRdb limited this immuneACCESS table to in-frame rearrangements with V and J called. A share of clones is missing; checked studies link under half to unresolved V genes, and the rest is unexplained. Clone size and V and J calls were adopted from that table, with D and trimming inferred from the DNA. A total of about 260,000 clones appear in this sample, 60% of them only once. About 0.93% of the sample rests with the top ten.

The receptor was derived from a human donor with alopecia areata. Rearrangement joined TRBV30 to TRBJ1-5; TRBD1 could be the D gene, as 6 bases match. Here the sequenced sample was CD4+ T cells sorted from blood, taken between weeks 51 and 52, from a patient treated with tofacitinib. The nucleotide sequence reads TGTGCCTGGAGTGCCGGAACAGGGTCACGGCCCCAGCATTTT. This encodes CAWSAGTGSRPQHF.